The 4 T cell receptor beta chains given below trace back to one sample, sequenced in a study of somatic mutations in cytotoxic T cells in rheumatoid arthritis. Here immunoSEQ multiplex PCR was the method, and the copy in TCRdb shows in-frame clones only, minus some. The sample comprises around 12,000 clones, 80% of which are singletons, and 13% to 15% rests with the top ten. Sequenced: CD8+ T cells sorted from blood. All receptors derive from a man aged 50-60 years in good health.

The rearrangement uses TRBV11-2 and TRBJ1-5; no reliable D call. Germline V CDR1 and CDR2: SGHAT, FQNNGV. The CDR3 sequence is 15 residues long. Trimming shortened V by 0 bases and J by 4 bases, and 10 bases separated the two germline ends. CDR3 coding DNA: TGTGCCAGCAGCTTAGATGAAGGGCGAAATCAGCCCCAGCATTTT. This encodes CASSLDEGRNQPQHF.

The rearrangement uses TRBV7-9 and TRBJ2-1, with D perhaps being TRBD1 or TRBD2 (5 bases each). Germline V gene data show CDR1 as SEHNR and CDR2 as FQNEAQ (reference sequence). V was clipped by 0 bases and J by 8 bases, with 8 bases between them. The CDR3 length is 13 residues. The CDR3 nucleotides read TGTGCCAGCAGCTTAGCGGGGGAGCATGAGCAGTTCTTC. The encoded protein is CASSLAGEHEQFF.

This sequence joins TRBV5-4 and TRBJ2-2; TRBD1 matches at 7 bases. The CDR3 covers 14 residues. The trim removed 3 bases at V and 14 bases at J, leaving 13 bases unmatched. Per the germline V gene, CDR1 is SGHNT and CDR2 is YYREEE (reference sequence). CDR3 sequence reads: CASSSSGQPFNLFF. The CDR3 DNA follows: TGTGCCAGCAGCTCTTCGGGACAGCCTTTTAACCTGTTTTTT.

This clone was counted between two and nine times. The chain carries TRBV19 and TRBJ2-1; possibly TRBD2 for D (7 bases). CDR3 length equals 17 residues. Trimming cost V 5 bases and J 1 base, with 18 bases left between them. CDR1 and CDR2 from the germline V gene are LNHDA and SQIVND (reference sequence). In DNA, the CDR3 is TGTGCCAGTAGTGTACAGGGAGGGCTGGGGTCCTACAATGAGCAGTTCTTC. Protein: CASSVQGGLGSYNEQFF.